This T cell receptor beta chain was identified during a study of CD8 T cells in Susac syndrome. Reverse transcription of about 0.5 to 1 ug RNA was carried out with random hexamers. TCRdb processed the immunoSEQ multiplex PCR reads anew with MiXCR; each CDR3 protein has one entry. Among more than 150,000 distinct CDR3 sequences, approximately 94% were seen once, and the ten largest hold 0.075% to 0.1%. Germline V gene lookup returns CDR1 MGHRA and CDR2 YSYEKL. V was trimmed by 4 bases and J by 4 bases, leaving 18 bases between them. The CDR3 runs to 16 residues. The chain combines TRBV4-1 with TRBJ2-3; possibly TRBD1 or TRBD2 for D (5 bases each). The sample comprised CD4+ T cells from PBMCs. The clonotype comes from a human donor with Susac syndrome. CDR3 sequence: CASSPLPGPGADTQYF. The CDR3 nucleotides are TGCGCCAGCAGCCCGCTTCCGGGACCCGGCGCAGATACGCAGTATTTT.